This TCR beta chain was profiled in a study of cytomegalovirus exposure and HLA in healthy donors. Study observations and caveats: Associated with HLA alleles at 0.05 false discovery rate in a later analysis were over 15,000 TCR beta sequences.

There are 14 residues in the CDR3. Germline CDR1 is ENHRY and CDR2 is SYGVKD. The junction had 3 bases not matched to a gene; V was cut back by 8 bases and J by 1 base. The primer mix had 60 Vbeta and 13 Jbeta primers. Produced via immunoSEQ multiplex PCR; TCRdb's table is partial and in-frame only. This sample contains more than 85,000 clones. Regarding this clone: Its antigen remains unknown.

This TCR was sampled from a girl under 18 in good health and CMV-seropositive. The chain links TRBV10-3 to TRBJ1-5, with 9 nucleotides matching TRBD1. Sample: PBMCs. CDR3 amino acids: CAIGTGLSNQPQHF. The CDR3 DNA reads as TGTGCCATCGGGACAGGGCTCAGCAATCAGCCCCAGCATTTT.